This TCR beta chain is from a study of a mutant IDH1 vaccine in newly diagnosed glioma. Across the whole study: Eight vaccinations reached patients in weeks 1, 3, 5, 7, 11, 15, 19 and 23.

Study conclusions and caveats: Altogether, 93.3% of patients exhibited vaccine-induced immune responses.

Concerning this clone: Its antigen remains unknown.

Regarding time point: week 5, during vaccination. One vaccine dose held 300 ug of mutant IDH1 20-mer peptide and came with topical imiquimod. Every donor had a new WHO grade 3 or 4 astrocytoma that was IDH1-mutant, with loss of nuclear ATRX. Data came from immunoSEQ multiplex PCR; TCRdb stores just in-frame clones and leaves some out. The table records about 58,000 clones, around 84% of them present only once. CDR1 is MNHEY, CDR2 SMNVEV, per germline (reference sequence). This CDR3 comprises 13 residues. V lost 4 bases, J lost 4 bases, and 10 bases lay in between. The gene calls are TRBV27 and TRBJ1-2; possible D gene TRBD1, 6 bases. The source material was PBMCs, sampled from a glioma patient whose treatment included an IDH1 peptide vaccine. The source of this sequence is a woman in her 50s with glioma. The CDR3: CASSSGGPYGYTF. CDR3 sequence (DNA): TGTGCCAGCAGTTCCGGGGGCCCCTATGGCTACACCTTC.